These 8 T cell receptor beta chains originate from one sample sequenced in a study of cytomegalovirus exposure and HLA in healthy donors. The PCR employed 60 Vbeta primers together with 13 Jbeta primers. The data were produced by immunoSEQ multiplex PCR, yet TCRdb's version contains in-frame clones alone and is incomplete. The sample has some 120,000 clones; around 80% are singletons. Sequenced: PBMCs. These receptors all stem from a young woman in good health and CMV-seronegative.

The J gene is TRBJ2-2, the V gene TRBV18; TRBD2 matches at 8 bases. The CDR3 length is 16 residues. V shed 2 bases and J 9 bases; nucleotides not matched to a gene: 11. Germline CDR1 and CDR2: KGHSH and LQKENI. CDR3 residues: CASSPVGAGVRRELFF. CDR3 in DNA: TGTGCCAGCTCACCAGTCGGAGCGGGGGTTCGACGGGAGCTGTTTTTT.

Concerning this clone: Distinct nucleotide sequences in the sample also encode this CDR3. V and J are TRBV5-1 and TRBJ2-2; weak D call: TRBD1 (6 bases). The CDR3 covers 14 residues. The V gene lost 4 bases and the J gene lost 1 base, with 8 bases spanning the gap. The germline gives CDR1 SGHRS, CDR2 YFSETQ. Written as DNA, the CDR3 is TGCGCCAGCAGCCTGGGACAGAACACCGGGGAGCTGTTTTTT. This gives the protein CASSLGQNTGELFF.

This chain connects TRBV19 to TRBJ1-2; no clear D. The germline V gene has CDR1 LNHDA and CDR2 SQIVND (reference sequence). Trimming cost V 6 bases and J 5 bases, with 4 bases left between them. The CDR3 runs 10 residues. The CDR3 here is CASREYGYTF. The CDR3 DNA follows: TGTGCCAGTAGAGAGTATGGCTACACCTTC.

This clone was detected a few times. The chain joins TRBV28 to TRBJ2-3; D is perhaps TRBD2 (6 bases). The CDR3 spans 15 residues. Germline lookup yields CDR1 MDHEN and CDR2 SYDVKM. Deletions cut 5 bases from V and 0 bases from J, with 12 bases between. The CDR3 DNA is TGTGCCAGCAGTAAATTAGCGGCTAGCACAGATACGCAGTATTTT. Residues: CASSKLAASTDTQYF.

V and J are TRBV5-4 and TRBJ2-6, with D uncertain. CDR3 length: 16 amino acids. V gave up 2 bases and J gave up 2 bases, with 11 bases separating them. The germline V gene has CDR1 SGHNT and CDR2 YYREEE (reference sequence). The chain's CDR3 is CASSLGRVAGANVLTF. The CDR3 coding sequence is TGTGCCAGCAGCTTAGGCCGGGTTGCTGGGGCCAACGTCCTGACTTTC.

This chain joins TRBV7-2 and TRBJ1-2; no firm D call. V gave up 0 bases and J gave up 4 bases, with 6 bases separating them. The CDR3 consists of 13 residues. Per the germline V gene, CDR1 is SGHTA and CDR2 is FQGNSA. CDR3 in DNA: TGTGCCAGCAGCTTAGCTGGGAGCTATGGCTACACCTTC. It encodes CASSLAGSYGYTF.

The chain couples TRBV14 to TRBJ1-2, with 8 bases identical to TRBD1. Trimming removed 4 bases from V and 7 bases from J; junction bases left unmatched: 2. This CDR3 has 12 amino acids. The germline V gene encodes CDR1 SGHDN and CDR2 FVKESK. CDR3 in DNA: TGTGCCAGCAGCCCACAGGGGGGTGGCTACACCTTC. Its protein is CASSPQGGGYTF.

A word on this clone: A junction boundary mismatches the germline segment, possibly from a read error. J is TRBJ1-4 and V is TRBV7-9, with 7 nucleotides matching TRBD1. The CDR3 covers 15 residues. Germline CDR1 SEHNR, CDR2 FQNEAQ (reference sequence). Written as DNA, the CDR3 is TGTTCCAGCAGCTTTCGACAGGGCGGGGTCGAAAAACTGTTTTTT. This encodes CSSSFRQGGVEKLFF.